This T cell receptor beta chain came from a study of Graves' ophthalmopathy and Graves' hyperthyroidism. Whole-study results and caveats: A majority of expanded thyroid clonotypes exceeding 0.001 frequency were likewise present in blood.

RNA transcripts yielded amplified TCR beta CDR3 regions. The library came from an HTBI-primed first-round RT-PCR and a second-round multiplex PCR. TCRdb reanalysed the multiplex PCR reads using MiXCR and keeps one entry per CDR3 protein. The sample has over a million distinct CDR3 sequences; 35% to 45% are singletons. The CDR3 is 12 residues long. Germline V gives CDR1 SGHTA, CDR2 FQGTGA. The germline V and J ends were trimmed by 5 bases and 6 bases, with 11 bases remaining between them. With regard to this clonotype: The antigen remains unidentified.

Newly diagnosed hyperthyroidism donors, aged 18 to 65, duration under 2 months. The clonotype comes from an adult man with Graves' hyperthyroidism. The J gene is TRBJ2-7, the V gene TRBV7-3; possibly TRBD2 for D (6 bases). The sequenced material came from peripheral blood or thyroid tissue (not recorded which). Here the CDR3 DNA reads TGTGCCAGCAGCACTGCGGGGTCCGAGCAGTACTTC. Encoded protein: CASSTAGSEQYF.